These 10 T cell receptor beta chains share one sample of origin, sequenced in a study of blood T cells in healthy people across ages. A second PCR of roughly 7 to 11 cycles used a sample-barcoded 5' primer and a J-beta primer mix. TCRdb reprocessed the 5' RACE reads via MiXCR and lists one record per CDR3 protein. Of 780,000 or so distinct CDR3 sequences listed, roughly 56% are singletons. Material for sequencing was blood. These receptors were taken from a man in his forties or fifties in good health.

This clonotype occurred many times. The chain has TRBV20-1 and TRBJ2-1, with D hard to call. The CDR3 is 14 amino acids. Between the trimmed V and J ends, which lost 1 base and 6 bases, there was a span of 13 bases. CDR1 and CDR2 from the germline V gene are DFQATT and SNEGSKA (reference sequence). The CDR3 loop reads CSARALGPRNEQFF. The CDR3, as DNA: TGCAGTGCTAGAGCTCTAGGGCCACGCAATGAGCAGTTCTTC.

The chain has TRBV5-1 and TRBJ1-2; TRBD1 is a possible D gene (5 bases). Trimming took off 7 bases at V and 5 bases at J, with 18 bases between the two ends. Germline V gene data show CDR1 as SGHRS and CDR2 as YFSETQ. The CDR3 sequence is 14 residues long. CDR3 bases: TGCGCCAGCTCCGGACACCTTTATCTATATGGCTACACCTTC. Its translation: CASSGHLYLYGYTF. The variable domain in full, with the rest retrieved from reference TRBV5-1 and TRBJ1-2, is KAGVTQTPRYLIKTRGQQVTLSCSPISGHRSVSWYQQTPGQGLQFLFEYFSETQRNKGNFPGRFSGRQFSNSRSEMNVSTLELGDSALYLCASSGHLYLYGYTFGSGTRLTVV.

V gene TRBV20-1 combines with J gene TRBJ1-5; D remains ambiguous. The V gene lost 3 bases and the J gene lost 0 bases, with 24 bases spanning the gap. Germline CDR1 reads DFQATT; CDR2 reads SNEGSKA (reference sequence). The CDR3 consists of 19 residues. This CDR3 is CSARIPLVDPTHSNQPQHF. For the CDR3, the DNA is TGCAGTGCTAGGATACCCCTCGTGGACCCGACCCATAGCAATCAGCCCCAGCATTTT.

This clonotype was recorded many times. The chain recombines TRBV28 with TRBJ2-5, with 8 bases identical to TRBD1. With 1 base clipped from V and 4 bases from J, the junction kept 2 bases outside the gene matches. Looked up from germline, CDR1 is MDHEN and CDR2 is SYDVKM. CDR3 length: 14 residues. The CDR3: CASSLYRGTETQYF. DNA for the CDR3: TGTGCCAGCAGTTTATACAGGGGGACAGAGACCCAGTACTTC.

This clonotype was seen a few times. The chain carries TRBV7-9 and TRBJ2-5, with 8 bases lining up with TRBD1. The CDR3 consists of 17 residues. Germline assignment: CDR1 SEHNR and CDR2 FQNEAQ (reference sequence). V shed 7 bases and J 5 bases; nucleotides not matched to a gene: 18. CDR3: CASTIRWTGPVGETQYF. CDR3 sequence (DNA): TGTGCCAGCACCATAAGGTGGACAGGGCCTGTAGGTGAGACCCAGTACTTC.

This chain's CDR3 is CASSQSYTDTQYF. The CDR3 DNA follows: TGTGCCAGCAGCCAATCCTACACAGATACGCAGTATTTT. The rearrangement uses TRBV7-3 and TRBJ2-3; D gene unclear. The CDR3 length is 13 residues. Germline loops: CDR1 SGHTA, CDR2 FQGTGA. V was clipped by 5 bases and J by 2 bases, with 8 bases between them.

This clonotype appeared a few times. The chain uses TRBV6-6 and TRBJ1-2; D perhaps matches TRBD1 (5 bases). V was clipped by 2 bases and J by 5 bases, with 12 bases between them. CDR1 and CDR2 from the germline V gene are MNHNY and SVGAGI (reference sequence). CDR3 size: 14 residues. CDR3 DNA sequence: TGTGCCAGCAGTTACCGACAGCGCCCATATGGCTACACCTTC. Its translation: CASSYRQRPYGYTF.

The chain is built from TRBV10-3 and TRBJ1-1; the D gene is possibly TRBD1 (6 bases). Trimming pared 4 bases from V and 2 bases from J, leaving 17 bases between. The germline gives CDR1 ENHRY, CDR2 SYGVKD. CDR3 length equals 16 residues. This chain's CDR3 is CAISVGGAAGNTEAFF. DNA for the CDR3: TGTGCCATCAGTGTAGGGGGGGCGGCAGGAAACACTGAAGCTTTCTTT.

V gene TRBV6-5 combines with J gene TRBJ2-5; 9 positions agree with TRBD2. The ends lost 3 bases at V and 4 bases at J; junction bases unmatched: 3. Germline V gene lookup returns CDR1 MNHEY and CDR2 SVGAGI. The CDR3 has 14 amino acids. CDR3 region: CASSYSGSLETQYF. The DNA of the CDR3 is TGTGCCAGCAGTTATAGCGGGAGCCTAGAGACCCAGTACTTC.

This clonotype was seen more than once but under ten times. The chain uses TRBV28 and TRBJ1-2; tentative D call: TRBD1 (5 bases). V gave up 6 bases and J gave up 6 bases, with 14 bases separating them. The CDR3 is 13 amino acids. Germline V CDR1 and CDR2: MDHEN, SYDVKM. DNA for the CDR3: TGTGCCAGCAGACAAGGCACCAGGGATGGCTACACCTTC. Its translation: CASRQGTRDGYTF.